This entry lists 25 T cell receptor beta chains sequenced from one sample in a study of shared clonotypes between healthy human individuals. Libraries were prepared by immunoSEQ multiplex PCR; TCRdb keeps only in-frame clonotypes and omits some of them. The table records fewer than 3 million clones, less than 95% of them present only once. The sample was naive CD4+ T cells from PBMCs. Subset: CD45RA+ positively selected. The receptors shown here come from a man in his late teens or twenties in good health. Some clones in this sample may be carry-over from other donors' samples.

The V gene is TRBV13, the J gene TRBJ2-5; D may be TRBD1 (5 bases). V lost 5 bases and J 7 bases, leaving 20 bases between the germline ends. The CDR3 has 15 amino acids. The V gene's germline CDR1 is PRHDT and CDR2 FYEKMQ (reference sequence). This chain's CDR3 is CASSGDHGRQGTQYF. The CDR3 DNA reads as TGTGCCAGCAGCGGCGATCATGGCCGCCAGGGGACCCAGTACTTC. Full variable domain (rest looked up from reference TRBV13 and TRBJ2-5): AAGVIQSPRHLIKEKRETATLKCYPIPRHDTVYWYQQGPGQDPQFLISFYEKMQSDKGSIPDRFSAQQFSDYHSELNMSSLELGDSALYFCASSGDHGRQGTQYFGPGTRLLVL.

This clone was found once. This chain connects TRBV30 to TRBJ2-5, with 8 positions matching TRBD1. Per germline, CDR1 GTSNPN and CDR2 SVGIG (reference sequence). The CDR3 totals 13 residues. Trimming took 3 bases from V and 5 from J; bases not matched to a gene: 5. As DNA, the CDR3 is TGTGCCTGGAGCCGGACAGGGCGGGAGACCCAGTACTTC. Amino acids: CAWSRTGRETQYF.

The chain is built from TRBV5-4 and TRBJ1-4; D is unresolved. The CDR3 spans 15 residues. V dropped 0 bases and J dropped 8 bases, with 14 bases sitting between them. From germline, CDR1 is SGHNT and CDR2 YYREEE (reference sequence). CDR3 DNA sequence: TGTGCCAGCAGCTTGGGAGGTCGTCCGGGGGAAAAACTGTTTTTT. Translated, it gives CASSLGGRPGEKLFF.

The rearrangement joins TRBV27 to TRBJ1-5; 9 bases line up with TRBD1. Germline V gene data show CDR1 as MNHEY and CDR2 as SMNVEV (reference sequence). V trimming: 6 bases; J trimming: 0 bases; junction bases outside the gene matches: 6. This CDR3 spans 16 amino acids. CDR3 sequence (DNA): TGTGCCAGCAGGGACAGGGGACCTAATAGCAATCAGCCCCAGCATTTT. This translates into CASRDRGPNSNQPQHF.

This clone has a handful of counts. The genes are TRBV29-1 and TRBJ1-5, with D tentatively TRBD1 (5 bases). The length of the CDR3 is 13 residues. Germline values: CDR1 SQVTM, CDR2 ANQGSEA. V gave up 4 bases and J gave up 3 bases, with 10 bases separating them. CDR3 loop: CSVGSGLNQPQHF. In DNA, the CDR3 is TGCAGCGTTGGATCAGGGCTCAATCAGCCCCAGCATTTT.

The chain carries TRBV18 and TRBJ1-5; 8 bases fit TRBD1. Germline lookup yields CDR1 KGHSH and CDR2 LQKENI. The CDR3 loop spans 17 amino acids. J was trimmed by 3 bases and V by 4 bases; bases with no gene match: 11. The CDR3 protein is CASSHTQDRGSNQPQHF. The CDR3 DNA reads as TGTGCCAGCTCACACACGCAAGACAGGGGTTCCAATCAGCCCCAGCATTTT.

The V gene is TRBV6-5, the J gene TRBJ1-5; a possible D gene is TRBD1 (5 bases). Trimming removed 4 bases from V and 1 base from J, with 11 bases in between. This CDR3 region has 15 residues. Germline values: CDR1 MNHEY, CDR2 SVGAGI. Here the CDR3 reads CASSSLQGSNQPQHF. CDR3 in DNA: TGTGCCAGCAGTTCTCTCCAGGGCAGCAATCAGCCCCAGCATTTT.

The rearrangement joins TRBV9 to TRBJ2-1, with 8 bases lining up with TRBD2. V shed 0 bases and J 6 bases; nucleotides not matched to a gene: 14. Germline V gene data show CDR1 as SGDLS and CDR2 as YYNGEE. The length of the CDR3 is 18 residues. CDR3 amino acids: CASSVVSGGAGGSNEQFF. The DNA of the CDR3 is TGTGCCAGCAGCGTAGTGTCGGGAGGGGCGGGAGGAAGCAATGAGCAGTTCTTC. Filled out from reference TRBV9 and TRBJ2-1, the complete variable domain reads DSGVTQTPKHLITATGQRVTLRCSPRSGDLSVYWYQQSLDQGLQFLIQYYNGEERAKGNILERFSAQQFPDLHSELNLSSLELGDSALYFCASSVVSGGAGGSNEQFFGPGTRLTVL.

V and J are TRBV11-2 and TRBJ1-1, with D possibly TRBD1 on 6 matching bases. The CDR3 covers 14 residues. Trimming stripped 0 bases from V and 11 bases from J, with 16 bases between. The germline V gene has CDR1 SGHAT and CDR2 FQNNGV. The CDR3 bases are TGTGCCAGCAGCTTAGAGGTGTGGGAAGGGGGGGCTTTCTTT. This gives the protein CASSLEVWEGGAFF.

The rearrangement joins TRBV4-3 to TRBJ1-4; D gene unclear. Germline CDR1 and CDR2: LGHNA and YSLEER. Trimming removed 3 bases from V and 0 bases from J, with 17 bases in between. The CDR3 is 18 amino acids. The CDR3 here is CASSQDWWSGATNEKLFF. As DNA, the CDR3 is TGCGCCAGCAGCCAGGATTGGTGGTCGGGCGCAACTAATGAAAAACTGTTTTTT.

The chain employs TRBV30 and TRBJ1-1; 7 bases align to TRBD1. The CDR3 runs to 15 residues. V was clipped by 2 bases and J by 4 bases; unmatched bases: 10. Per the germline V gene, CDR1 is GTSNPN and CDR2 is SVGIG (reference sequence). The CDR3 coding sequence is TGTGCCTGGAGTCCAAGACAGGGTCGGGTCACTGAAGCTTTCTTT. Its protein product is CAWSPRQGRVTEAFF.

Regarding this clone: The same CDR3 can be traced to other DNA sequences in this sample. The V call is TRBV6-1, the J call TRBJ2-3; D might be TRBD2 (6 bases). The V end lost 6 bases, the J end lost 0 bases, and 10 bases lay between the germline ends. CDR1 is MNHNS, CDR2 SASEGT, per germline. The CDR3 runs to 14 residues. CDR3 sequence (DNA): TGTGCCAGCAGGGGACTTACTAGCACAGATACGCAGTATTTT. Translated: CASRGLTSTDTQYF.

This chain links TRBV11-2 with TRBJ2-7; D possibly uses TRBD1 or TRBD2 (5 bases each). V shed 1 base and J shed 2 bases, with 12 bases lying between them. The germline V gene encodes CDR1 SGHAT and CDR2 FQNNGV. This CDR3 has 15 residues. CDR3 protein: CASSLGGYRAYEQYF. The CDR3 bases are TGTGCCAGCAGCTTAGGGGGGTACAGAGCCTACGAGCAGTACTTC. The full variable domain, with the rest looked up from reference TRBV11-2 and TRBJ2-7, is EAGVAQSPRYKIIEKRQSVAFWCNPISGHATLYWYQQILGQGPKLLIQFQNNGVVDDSQLPKDRFSAERLKGVDSTLKIQPAKLEDSAVYLCASSLGGYRAYEQYFGPGTRLTVT.

The chain has TRBV5-6 and TRBJ1-5, with a tentative D call TRBD1 (6 bases). This CDR3 is 13 amino acids long. CDR1 is SGHDT, CDR2 YYEEEE, per germline. V lost 1 base to trimming and J lost 12 bases, with 14 bases between them. The CDR3 DNA sequence: TGTGCCAGCAGCTTGCGCCAGGGACATCTCCAGCATTTT. Translated, it gives CASSLRQGHLQHF.

This chain uses TRBV11-2 with TRBJ2-3; 8 nucleotides line up with TRBD2. The CDR3 is 14 amino acids. With 3 bases clipped from V and 6 bases from J, the junction kept 5 bases outside the gene matches. Germline loops: CDR1 SGHAT, CDR2 FQNNGV. CDR3 sequence: CASSFGGDGDTQYF. For the CDR3, the DNA is TGTGCCAGCAGCTTCGGGGGGGATGGGGATACGCAGTATTTT. Full variable domain (outside the CDR3, taken from reference TRBV11-2 and TRBJ2-3): EAGVAQSPRYKIIEKRQSVAFWCNPISGHATLYWYQQILGQGPKLLIQFQNNGVVDDSQLPKDRFSAERLKGVDSTLKIQPAKLEDSAVYLCASSFGGDGDTQYFGPGTRLTVL.

This chain links TRBV28 with TRBJ2-4; a weak D match, TRBD1 (5 bases). The CDR3 consists of 14 residues. The germline gives CDR1 MDHEN, CDR2 SYDVKM. Between the trimmed V and J ends, which lost 3 bases and 3 bases, there was a span of 9 bases. The chain's CDR3 is CASSLSQGKNIQYF. DNA for the CDR3: TGTGCCAGCAGTTTGAGTCAGGGCAAAAACATTCAGTACTTC.

Of note for this clone: Other DNA variants within this sample encode the same CDR3. The chain links TRBV29-1 to TRBJ2-7, with D maybe TRBD1 (6 bases). CDR1 and CDR2 (germline): SQVTM, ANQGSEA. V lost 4 bases and J 4 bases, leaving 11 bases between the germline ends. CDR3 length equals 12 residues. The DNA of the CDR3 is TGCAGCGTTGGACCAGGGGAATACGAGCAGTACTTC. This sequence encodes CSVGPGEYEQYF.

J is TRBJ2-7 and V is TRBV28, with 8 bases matching TRBD1. Trimming cost V 6 bases and J 3 bases; bases outside gene matches: 10. Germline assignment: CDR1 MDHEN and CDR2 SYDVKM. CDR3 length: 15 amino acids. CDR3 protein: CASRPRDRRFYEQYF. Written as DNA, the CDR3 is TGTGCCAGCAGACCTCGGGACAGGCGCTTCTACGAGCAGTACTTC.

This chain joins TRBV9 and TRBJ2-7, with 8 positions matching TRBD2. Germline CDR1 is SGDLS and CDR2 is YYNGEE. This CDR3 region has 14 residues. V trimming: 4 bases; J trimming: 2 bases; junction bases outside the gene matches: 5. The chain's CDR3 is CASSSRAGAYEQYF. DNA for the CDR3: TGTGCCAGCAGCTCCCGAGCGGGAGCCTACGAGCAGTACTTC. Full variable domain (missing parts from reference TRBV9 and TRBJ2-7): DSGVTQTPKHLITATGQRVTLRCSPRSGDLSVYWYQQSLDQGLQFLIQYYNGEERAKGNILERFSAQQFPDLHSELNLSSLELGDSALYFCASSSRAGAYEQYFGPGTRLTVT.

The rearrangement uses TRBV18 and TRBJ1-1, with a possible D match to TRBD1 (6 bases). The V end lost 3 bases, the J end lost 0 bases, and 14 bases lay between the germline ends. The CDR3 is made up of 16 amino acids. The germline V gene encodes CDR1 KGHSH and CDR2 LQKENI. The DNA for the CDR3 is TGTGCCAGCTCACCTCGACGGACAGAATTGAACACTGAAGCTTTCTTT. This gives the protein CASSPRRTELNTEAFF.

There are a few counts of this clone. The J gene is TRBJ2-7, the V gene TRBV18, with D possibly TRBD2 on 5 matching bases. Trimming cost V 0 bases and J 5 bases, with 11 bases left between them. The CDR3 runs to 14 residues. Per germline, CDR1 KGHSH and CDR2 LQKENI. The CDR3 region is CASSPPHSRDEQYF. Here the CDR3 DNA reads TGTGCCAGCTCACCACCGCATTCGAGGGACGAGCAGTACTTC.

The CDR3 spells CASSTHPGGYEQYF. In DNA, the CDR3 is TGTGCCAGCTCCACACACCCCGGGGGCTACGAGCAGTACTTC. This rearrangement joins TRBV18 to TRBJ2-7; D perhaps matches TRBD2 (6 bases). V was pared by 6 bases and J by 3 bases, with 15 bases between. This CDR3 comprises 14 residues. Germline lookup yields CDR1 KGHSH and CDR2 LQKENI.

This chain uses TRBV5-6 with TRBJ2-6; 9 nucleotides match TRBD1. This CDR3 has 16 amino acids. Germline V CDR1 and CDR2: SGHDT, YYEEEE. J gave up 4 bases and V 4 bases, and 6 bases lay outside the gene matches. CDR3 residues: CASSPDRGWGANVLTF. The CDR3 DNA reads TGTGCCAGCAGCCCGGACAGGGGATGGGGGGCCAACGTCCTGACTTTC.

The J gene is TRBJ2-1, the V gene TRBV30; 7 bases match TRBD2. Germline lookup yields CDR1 GTSNPN and CDR2 SVGIG (reference sequence). The J segment lost 15 bases and the V segment lost 7 bases, leaving 12 bases of the junction unmatched. The CDR3 is made up of 11 amino acids. The CDR3 nucleotides are TGTGCCTTCGCTGGGGGGGAGGACCCGTTCTTC. Translation gives CAFAGGEDPFF.

The chain recombines TRBV5-1 with TRBJ2-7; 9 positions agree with TRBD2. V lost 4 bases to trimming and J lost 0 bases; unmatched junction nucleotides: 11. This CDR3 is 17 amino acids long. Germline CDR1 is SGHRS and CDR2 is YFSETQ. The CDR3 region is CASSTGTSKTYSYEQYF. The CDR3 DNA is TGCGCCAGCAGCACCGGGACTAGCAAAACCTACTCCTACGAGCAGTACTTC. Combining the CDR3 with reference TRBV5-1 and TRBJ2-7 gives the whole variable domain KAGVTQTPRYLIKTRGQQVTLSCSPISGHRSVSWYQQTPGQGLQFLFEYFSETQRNKGNFPGRFSGRQFSNSRSEMNVSTLELGDSALYLCASSTGTSKTYSYEQYFGPGTRLTVT.